What follows are 27 T cell receptor beta chains derived from one specimen sequenced in a study of T cells after yellow fever vaccination. TCRdb recomputed calls from the 5' RACE reads with MiXCR, one row per CDR3 protein. The sample carries approximately 61,000 distinct CDR3 sequences, approximately 6.5% recorded once. This sample comprised CD8+ T cells sorted from PBMCs, obtained on the day of the first yellow fever vaccination. Receptors originate from a man between 18 and 35 years old who received the YFV17D yellow fever vaccine.

The chain is built from TRBV27 and TRBJ2-1; D is possibly TRBD1 (5 bases). The CDR3 spans 15 residues. The germline V gene encodes CDR1 MNHEY and CDR2 SMNVEV (reference sequence). V lost 6 bases to trimming and J lost 3 bases, with 15 bases between them. The CDR3 DNA follows: TGTGCCAGCAGCTTAGACAGCTCGTACTACAATGAGCAGTTCTTC. Protein product: CASSLDSSYYNEQFF.

This clonotype was recorded many times. J is TRBJ1-1 and V is TRBV5-1, with D unclear. V lost 2 bases to trimming and J lost 0 bases, with 8 bases between them. The length of the CDR3 is 14 residues. CDR1 and CDR2 (germline): SGHRS, YFSETQ. The CDR3 region has the DNA TGCGCCAGCAGCTTCCGCAGGATGAACACTGAAGCTTTCTTT. This encodes CASSFRRMNTEAFF.

This clonotype occurred many times. The DNA for the CDR3 is TGTGCCAGTAGTATTTTCCAGGTCGGCTCCTACAATGAGCAGTTCTTC. It is translated as CASSIFQVGSYNEQFF. V gene TRBV19 combines with J gene TRBJ2-1; D gene unclear. CDR1 LNHDA and CDR2 SQIVND come from the germline V gene (reference sequence). Trimming took 3 bases from V and 0 from J, leaving 12 bases between them. This CDR3 spans 16 amino acids.

The sample holds many counts of this clonotype. This chain connects TRBV6-5 to TRBJ2-3; the match to TRBD1 covers 7 bases. Trimming at V came to 5 bases and at J to 0 bases, leaving 11 bases not matched to a gene. This CDR3 comprises 17 residues. The germline V gene encodes CDR1 MNHEY and CDR2 SVGAGI. CDR3 residues: CASSTGQVKLSTDTQYF. DNA of the CDR3: TGTGCCAGCAGTACTGGACAGGTGAAGCTTAGCACAGATACGCAGTATTTT.

This clonotype was detected a few times. This rearrangement joins TRBV6-1 to TRBJ2-1; 8 positions match TRBD2. The V gene end was trimmed by 11 bases and the J gene end by 8 bases; junction bases not matched to a gene: 17. CDR1 and CDR2 from the germline V gene are MNHNS and SASEGT. The CDR3 covers 15 residues. Written as DNA, the CDR3 is TGTGCCTGCCTATTGCAAGCGGGGGCGCAGGATGAGCAGTTCTTC. Translated, it gives CACLLQAGAQDEQFF.

This clonotype was detected many times. The chain employs TRBV12-3 or TRBV12-4 and TRBJ1-4; D may be TRBD1 (5 bases). The CDR3 has 14 amino acids. V was trimmed by 6 bases and J by 7 bases, leaving 15 bases between them. CDR3 DNA: TGTGCCAGCAGCCCCACCGGGGGGATTGAAAAACTGTTTTTT. Translating it yields CASSPTGGIEKLFF.

CDR3 sequence (DNA): TGTGCCACCAGCAGCACAGGGGAACTTTCTTATAGCAATCAGCCCCAGCATTTT. As protein: CATSSTGELSYSNQPQHF. This chain uses TRBV15 with TRBJ1-5; 7 nucleotides align to TRBD1. From germline, CDR1 is LNHNV and CDR2 YYDKDF (reference sequence). V dropped 3 bases and J dropped 0; count of bases not matched to a gene: 11. CDR3 size: 18 residues.

This clonotype was seen many times. This rearrangement joins TRBV20-1 to TRBJ1-5; tentative D call: TRBD1 (5 bases). CDR3 length: 14 residues. Trimming removed 4 bases at V and 11 bases at J, with 21 bases between. In germline, CDR1 is DFQATT, CDR2 SNEGSKA (reference sequence). For the CDR3, the DNA is TGCAGTGCTAACTCGGGACCGAGGTTTGTGACCCAGCATTTT. It codes for CSANSGPRFVTQHF.

The J gene is TRBJ2-7, the V gene TRBV27; a weak D match, TRBD1 (6 bases). Trimming stripped 5 bases from V and 6 bases from J, with 23 bases between. This CDR3 has 16 amino acids. CDR1 is MNHEY, CDR2 SMNVEV, per germline (reference sequence). CDR3 residues: CASSETDPTGSGEQYF. The CDR3 DNA reads as TGTGCCAGCAGTGAAACAGATCCAACAGGGTCGGGCGAGCAGTACTTC.

This clonotype was seen many times. J is TRBJ1-2 and V is TRBV4-3, with D tentatively TRBD1 (5 bases). Germline assignment: CDR1 LGHNA and CDR2 YSLEER. Trimming removed 3 bases from V and 0 bases from J, with 14 bases in between. CDR3 length: 16 residues. The CDR3 loop reads CASSQGPGGPNYGYTF. The CDR3 DNA reads as TGCGCCAGCAGCCAGGGACCGGGAGGACCTAACTATGGCTACACCTTC.

This clonotype appeared many times. The chain links TRBV6-2 or TRBV6-3 to TRBJ2-7; 7 bases match TRBD1. After removal of 5 bases from V and 2 bases from J, the junction contained 6 bases not matched to a gene. The CDR3 consists of 14 residues. Germline CDR1 is MNHEY and CDR2 is SVGEGT. Here the CDR3 reads CASSQRDSAYEQYF. CDR3 bases: TGTGCCAGCAGTCAAAGGGACAGCGCCTACGAGCAGTACTTC.

Points on this clonotype: A much more abundant neighbour one base away suggests this may be a read error. Written as DNA, the CDR3 is TGCAGAGCTAGGACAGCAACTAACCATCAGCCCCAGCATTTT. It yields the protein CRARTATNHQPQHF. This chain links TRBV20-1 with TRBJ1-5; perhaps TRBD1 as D (6 bases). CDR3 length: 14 amino acids. Germline CDR1 is DFQATT and CDR2 is SNEGSKA (reference sequence).

This clonotype was seen once. The chain employs TRBV5-1 and TRBJ1-2; 8 bases fit TRBD1. This CDR3 has 14 residues. CDR1 SGHRS and CDR2 YFSETQ come from the germline V gene. V shed 4 bases and J 5 bases; nucleotides not matched to a gene: 7. CDR3 in amino acids: CASSEGTGSYGYTF. The CDR3 DNA reads TGCGCCAGCAGCGAGGGGACAGGATCTTATGGCTACACCTTC.

This clonotype was counted ten times or more. CDR3 loop: CASSLGQRLYEQYF. CDR3 nucleotide sequence: TGTGCCAGCAGCTTAGGGCAGAGGCTTTACGAGCAGTACTTC. The chain couples TRBV7-2 to TRBJ2-7; D not certain. The CDR3 has 14 amino acids. V lost 1 base and J 4 bases, leaving 11 bases between the germline ends. CDR1 is SGHTA and CDR2 is FQGNSA in the germline V gene.

The sample holds a few counts of this clonotype. The chain combines TRBV7-2 with TRBJ2-7; TRBD1 matches at 11 bases. Germline CDR1 reads SGHTA; CDR2 reads FQGNSA. The J segment lost 0 bases and the V segment lost 3 bases, leaving 1 base of the junction unmatched. The CDR3 sequence is 15 residues long. CDR3 loop: CASSFGTGGSYEQYF. The CDR3 region has the DNA TGTGCCAGCAGCTTCGGGACAGGGGGCTCCTACGAGCAGTACTTC.

Only a few counts were recorded for this clonotype. The gene calls are TRBV6-5 and TRBJ1-6; D gene uncertain. The germline V gene encodes CDR1 MNHEY and CDR2 SVGAGI. Trimming left V 6 bases short and J 7 bases short, with 10 bases between. CDR3 length: 13 residues. This CDR3 reads CASSTGANSPLHF. DNA for the CDR3: TGTGCCAGCAGCACTGGAGCAAATTCACCCCTCCACTTT.

In its sample, this clonotype was seen many times. This chain links TRBV24-1 with TRBJ2-1; unclear D gene. The ends were cut back, 1 base at V and 8 bases at J, with 2 bases in the middle. CDR1 is KGHDR, CDR2 SFDVKD, per germline. The CDR3 contains 11 residues. DNA for the CDR3: TGTGCCACCAGTGATTTCCATGAGCAGTTCTTC. This sequence encodes CATSDFHEQFF.

In its sample, this clonotype was seen a few times. The CDR3 DNA reads TGTGCCAGCAGTTACCCCCCGGGAAGCAATCAGCCCCAGCATTTT. This translates into CASSYPPGSNQPQHF. The gene calls are TRBV6-2 or TRBV6-3 and TRBJ1-5; D not certain. The CDR3 runs to 15 residues. Trimming removed 2 bases from V and 1 base from J, with 9 bases in between. Germline values: CDR1 MNHEY, CDR2 SVGEGT.

This clonotype was picked up many times. The V call is TRBV7-9, the J call TRBJ2-7; 10 bases map to TRBD1. With 6 bases clipped from V and 5 bases from J, the junction kept 10 bases outside the gene matches. The germline V gene has CDR1 SEHNR and CDR2 FQNEAQ (reference sequence). CDR3 size: 15 residues. CDR3 sequence: CASRPRTGGHHEQYF. CDR3 DNA sequence: TGTGCCAGCAGACCCAGGACAGGGGGTCATCACGAGCAGTACTTC.

The sample holds a few counts of this clonotype. The V gene is TRBV5-4, the J gene TRBJ2-3, with 8 bases lining up with TRBD2. J gave up 0 bases and V 3 bases, and 9 bases lay outside the gene matches. CDR1 is SGHNT and CDR2 is YYREEE in the germline V gene (reference sequence). The CDR3 length is 17 residues. The CDR3 region is CASSWVAGSGSTDTQYF. The CDR3 DNA follows: TGTGCCAGCAGCTGGGTAGCGGGGTCCGGAAGCACAGATACGCAGTATTTT.

This clonotype was recorded at least ten times. The chain joins TRBV27 to TRBJ2-1, with 8 bases that match TRBD1. This CDR3 comprises 15 residues. With 5 bases clipped from V and 3 bases from J, the junction kept 6 bases outside the gene matches. The germline V gene has CDR1 MNHEY and CDR2 SMNVEV (reference sequence). The CDR3 nucleotides are TGTGCCAGCAGTCCTGGGACAGGATTCTACAATGAGCAGTTCTTC. It specifies CASSPGTGFYNEQFF.

This clonotype was counted only a few times. The chain is built from TRBV6-5 and TRBJ2-3, with TRBD2 matching over 10 bases. Trimming cost V 4 bases and J 2 bases; bases outside gene matches: 6. CDR1 is MNHEY and CDR2 is SVGAGI in the germline V gene. This CDR3 contains 16 residues. CDR3 sequence reads: CASSFFSGGPTDTQYF. The DNA of the CDR3 is TGTGCCAGCAGTTTCTTTAGCGGGGGGCCCACAGATACGCAGTATTTT.

This clonotype came up many times. This chain joins TRBV6-5 and TRBJ1-5, with 7 bases lining up with TRBD1. CDR3 length: 15 amino acids. The V gene end was trimmed by 4 bases and the J gene end by 0 bases; junction bases not matched to a gene: 3. CDR1 is MNHEY, CDR2 SVGAGI, per germline. The CDR3 protein is CASSSGTDSNQPQHF. The CDR3 coding sequence is TGTGCCAGCAGTTCCGGGACAGATAGCAATCAGCCCCAGCATTTT.

In its sample, this clonotype was seen a few times. This chain joins TRBV5-1 and TRBJ1-5, with 7 bases identical to TRBD1. CDR3 size: 13 residues. V trimming: 3 bases; J trimming: 6 bases; junction bases outside the gene matches: 3. Germline V gene lookup returns CDR1 SGHRS and CDR2 YFSETQ. Written as DNA, the CDR3 is TGCGCCAGCAGCTCCGAGGGGGCTCAGCCCCAGCATTTT. Translation: CASSSEGAQPQHF.

The V call is TRBV12-3 or TRBV12-4, the J call TRBJ1-1; tentative D call: TRBD1 (5 bases). V was pared by 10 bases and J by 8 bases, with 17 bases between. CDR3 length: 12 residues. Here the CDR3 reads CATCGGPAEAFF. The DNA of the CDR3 is TGTGCCACCTGTGGGGGACCCGCGGAAGCTTTCTTT.

The chain has TRBV2 and TRBJ2-3, with TRBD2 as a possible D gene (5 bases). This CDR3 is 11 amino acids long. CDR1 and CDR2 from the germline V gene are SNHLY and FYNNEI. V gave up 9 bases and J gave up 5 bases, with 9 bases separating them. CDR3 region: CASFEGDTQYF. CDR3 sequence (DNA): TGTGCCAGTTTTGAGGGAGATACGCAGTATTTT.

This clonotype was counted many times. The chain joins TRBV4-3 to TRBJ1-4; tentative D call: TRBD1 (5 bases). CDR3 size: 16 residues. CDR1 is LGHNA, CDR2 YSLEER, per germline. Deletions cut 0 bases from V and 7 bases from J, with 15 bases between. The CDR3 nucleotides are TGCGCCAGCAGCCAAGATCTGGGGCAGGGTGGTGAAAAACTGTTTTTT. It specifies CASSQDLGQGGEKLFF.